The 8 T cell receptor beta chains below all came from one sample that was sequenced in a study of blood T cell repertoires in COVID-19. Assay: immunoSEQ multiplex PCR; the TCRdb copy retains only in-frame clones and omits some. This table holds 390,000 or so clones, 70% to 90% found once. Sequencing was done on a sample of peripheral blood. All receptors come from a young woman with COVID-19, enrolled during active disease.

V is TRBV27 and J is TRBJ1-1, with D hard to call. The CDR3 is 15 amino acids. CDR1 is MNHEY, CDR2 SMNVEV, per germline (reference sequence). Deletions cut 4 bases from V and 0 bases from J, with 12 bases between. DNA of the CDR3: TGTGCCAGCAGTTGGCGGGATTCCTTGAACACTGAAGCTTTCTTT. Translating it yields CASSWRDSLNTEAFF.

The chain combines TRBV27 with TRBJ2-2, with D perhaps TRBD2 (5 bases). The CDR3 totals 18 residues. Germline V gene lookup returns CDR1 MNHEY and CDR2 SMNVEV (reference sequence). With 6 bases removed from V and 4 bases from J, the gap between germline ends came to 24 bases. The CDR3 DNA follows: TGTGCCAGCAGCCATCTGAAACCCACCGACCGGGGCACCGGGGAGCTGTTTTTT. The encoded protein is CASSHLKPTDRGTGELFF.

This clone was detected a few times. The chain combines TRBV4-1 with TRBJ1-5; D is ambiguous. V was shortened by 1 base and J by 5 bases, with 9 bases between the two germline ends. Germline V gives CDR1 MGHRA, CDR2 YSYEKL. The CDR3 is made up of 14 amino acids. This CDR3 reads CASSQVRGDQPQHF. As DNA, the CDR3 is TGCGCCAGCAGCCAAGTCCGGGGAGATCAGCCCCAGCATTTT.

The chain joins TRBV19 to TRBJ2-5, with D maybe TRBD1 (6 bases). CDR1 and CDR2 (germline): LNHDA, SQIVND (reference sequence). This CDR3 is 15 amino acids long. V was cut by 3 bases and J by 2 bases, with 13 bases left in between. CDR3 bases: TGTGCCAGTAGTATGGTCTTCCAGGGGCAAGAGACCCAGTACTTC. Residues: CASSMVFQGQETQYF.

The rearrangement uses TRBV18 and TRBJ2-3; D might be TRBD1 (6 bases). CDR1 is KGHSH, CDR2 LQKENI, per germline. Trimming removed 3 bases at V and 2 bases at J, with 9 bases between. This CDR3 has 14 residues. The CDR3 region has the DNA TGTGCCAGCTCACCGGACAGTTACACAGATACGCAGTATTTT. Its protein product is CASSPDSYTDTQYF.

The chain couples TRBV7-9 to TRBJ2-7; 7 bases match TRBD1. Per the germline V gene, CDR1 is SEHNR and CDR2 is FQNEAQ (reference sequence). V shed 4 bases, J shed 7 bases, and the junction held 1 base outside the gene matches. The CDR3 length is 11 residues. CDR3 in amino acids: CASSSDREQYF. CDR3 nucleotide sequence: TGTGCCAGCAGCTCGGACAGGGAGCAGTACTTC.

V gene TRBV4-1 combines with J gene TRBJ1-5; D gene ambiguous. Per germline, CDR1 MGHRA and CDR2 YSYEKL. Trimming took 2 bases from V and 5 from J, leaving 7 bases between them. The length of the CDR3 is 13 residues. The CDR3 protein is CASSQIGDQPQHF. CDR3 nucleotide sequence: TGCGCCAGCAGCCAAATCGGAGATCAGCCCCAGCATTTT.

The J gene is TRBJ1-2, the V gene TRBV5-1; 7 bases agree with TRBD1. Germline V gives CDR1 SGHRS, CDR2 YFSETQ. The V gene end was trimmed by 5 bases and the J gene end by 0 bases; junction bases not matched to a gene: 10. The CDR3 contains 16 residues. CDR3 in DNA: TGCGCCAGCAGGCCGGAAGCCGGGACAGCTAACTATGGCTACACCTTC. This sequence encodes CASRPEAGTANYGYTF.